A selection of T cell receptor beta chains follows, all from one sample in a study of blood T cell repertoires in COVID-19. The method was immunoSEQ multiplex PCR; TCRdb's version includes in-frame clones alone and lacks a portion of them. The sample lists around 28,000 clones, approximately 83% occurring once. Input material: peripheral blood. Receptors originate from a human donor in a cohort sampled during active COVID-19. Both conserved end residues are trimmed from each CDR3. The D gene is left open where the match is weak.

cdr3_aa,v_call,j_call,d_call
ASSLGGAGGLPYEQY,TRBV11-2,TRBJ2-7,TRBD2
ASSDGGQGKIEQF,TRBV6-4,TRBJ2-1,TRBD1
ASSPWTSGADTQY,TRBV9,TRBJ2-3,TRBD2
ASSLLPTGGTDTQY,TRBV5-1,TRBJ2-3,TRBD1
ASSPGTGGLEQF,TRBV18,TRBJ2-1,NA
ASSQGRGGTGELF,TRBV4-3,TRBJ2-2,NA
ATSSGGSSYNEQF,TRBV15,TRBJ2-1,NA
ASSLSGGEDTQY,TRBV3-1/TRBV3-2,TRBJ2-3,TRBD2
ATSDFAERGAAGELF,TRBV24-1,TRBJ2-2,TRBD2
ASSYSRGSAGELF,TRBV6-6,TRBJ2-2,NA
ASSQDSGSYNEQF,TRBV4-3,TRBJ2-1,NA
ASRLDRLSGNTIY,TRBV28,TRBJ1-3,NA
AWSTPRTMGAYNEQF,TRBV30,TRBJ2-1,NA
ASTWVWGGTQY,TRBV6-5,TRBJ2-5,NA
ASSRQGDQPQH,TRBV18,TRBJ1-5,TRBD1
ASRNRQGYTGELF,TRBV13,TRBJ2-2,TRBD1
AWSQAGNLYEQY,TRBV30,TRBJ2-7,TRBD2
ASNRGLTNYGYT,TRBV19,TRBJ1-2,TRBD1
ASSQPGATNEKLF,TRBV14,TRBJ1-4,NA
ASTSGQATNEKLF,TRBV5-1,TRBJ1-4,TRBD1
ASSPPDRAVIGELF,TRBV7-2,TRBJ2-2,TRBD1
SAGRAATQY,TRBV20-1,TRBJ2-5,NA
ASSLNRVGNTIY,TRBV11-2,TRBJ1-3,NA
AWSGGRQVNSYNSPLH,TRBV30,TRBJ1-6,NA
AWSGGQYYNEQF,TRBV30,TRBJ2-1,NA
ASSQLTTDSHGAF,TRBV3-1/TRBV3-2,TRBJ1-1,NA
ASSRQASYGYT,TRBV7-9,TRBJ1-2,NA
ASSPNTRSRTDTQY,TRBV18,TRBJ2-3,NA
AGGSYSNQPQH,TRBV7-2,TRBJ1-5,NA